This T cell receptor (beta chain) was retrieved from a study of blood T cell repertoires in COVID-19. About the research overall: From T cells, B-cell-depleted T cells, or PBMCs came the material, which was cDNA or gDNA.

In the original processing: Scientists estimated how many nucleated cells there were by amplifying reference gene primers. Some clones are missing from TCRdb's copy, which holds only in-frame ones; the method was immunoSEQ multiplex PCR. D and trimming were read from the DNA, whereas the V and J calls and clone size are those reported in that table. The sample has about 180,000 clones; roughly 86% are singletons. The sequenced material came from peripheral blood. The receptor was derived from a woman younger than 45 with active or convalescent COVID-19.

The chain's CDR3 is CASSQEGWSGRWDEQFF. The DNA of the CDR3 is TGCGCCAGCAGCCAAGAAGGTTGGAGCGGGAGGTGGGATGAGCAGTTCTTC. This sequence joins TRBV4-1 and TRBJ2-1; 9 nucleotides align to TRBD2. Germline CDR1 and CDR2: MGHRA and YSYEKL. This CDR3 is built from 17 residues. V trimming: 0 bases; J trimming: 8 bases; junction bases outside the gene matches: 11.